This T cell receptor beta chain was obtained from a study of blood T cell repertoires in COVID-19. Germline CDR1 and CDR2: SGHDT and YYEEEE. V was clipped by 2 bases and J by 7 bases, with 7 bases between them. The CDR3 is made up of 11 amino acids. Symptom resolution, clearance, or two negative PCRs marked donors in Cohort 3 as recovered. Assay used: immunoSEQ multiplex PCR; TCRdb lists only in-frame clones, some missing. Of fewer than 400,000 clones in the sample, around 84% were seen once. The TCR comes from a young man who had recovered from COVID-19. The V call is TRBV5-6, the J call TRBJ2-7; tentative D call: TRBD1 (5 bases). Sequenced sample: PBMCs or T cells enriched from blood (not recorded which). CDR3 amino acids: CASSLRGEQYF. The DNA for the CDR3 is TGTGCCAGCAGCTTAAGGGGAGAGCAGTACTTC.